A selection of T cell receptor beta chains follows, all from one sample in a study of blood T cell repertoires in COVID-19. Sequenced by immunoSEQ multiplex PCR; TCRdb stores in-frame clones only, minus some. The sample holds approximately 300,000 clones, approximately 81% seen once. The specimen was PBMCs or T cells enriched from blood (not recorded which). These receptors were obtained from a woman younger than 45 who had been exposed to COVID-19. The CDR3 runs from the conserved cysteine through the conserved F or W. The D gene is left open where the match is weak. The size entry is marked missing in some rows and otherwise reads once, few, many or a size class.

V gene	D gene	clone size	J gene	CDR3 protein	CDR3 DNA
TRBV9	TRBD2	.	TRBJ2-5	CASSASGRETQYF	TGTGCCAGCAGCGCTAGCGGAAGAGAGACCCAGTACTTC
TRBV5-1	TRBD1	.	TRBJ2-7	CASSSRTGYEQYF	TGCGCCAGCAGCTCCCGGACAGGCTACGAGCAGTACTTC
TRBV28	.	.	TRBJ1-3	CANSLTPGGSLSSGNTIYF	TGTGCCAACAGTTTAACCCCTGGTGGCAGTCTTTCCTCTGGAAACACCATATATTTT
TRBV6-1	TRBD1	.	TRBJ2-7	CASSEAPGTGSHEQYF	TGTGCCAGCAGTGAAGCACCCGGGACAGGGTCCCACGAGCAGTACTTC
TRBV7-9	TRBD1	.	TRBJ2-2	CASIPGQGVTGELFF	TGTGCCAGCATACCGGGACAGGGGGTAACCGGGGAGCTGTTTTTT
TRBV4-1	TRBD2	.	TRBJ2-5	CASSPGTSGRASIGTQYF	TGCGCCAGCAGCCCGGGGACTAGCGGGAGGGCCTCAATTGGGACCCAGTACTTC
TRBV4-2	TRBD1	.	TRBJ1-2	CASSRDRGPYGYTF	TGTGCCAGCAGCCGCGACAGGGGACCCTATGGCTACACCTTC
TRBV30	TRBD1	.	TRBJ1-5	CAWRQTGGDQPQHF	TGTGCCTGGAGACAGACAGGGGGCGATCAGCCCCAGCATTTT
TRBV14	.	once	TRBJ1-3	CASSQEGRASGNTIYF	TGTGCCAGCAGCCAAGAGGGCAGGGCCTCTGGAAACACCATATATTTT
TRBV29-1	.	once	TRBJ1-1	CSVVPGMNTEAFF	TGCAGCGTTGTCCCGGGGATGAATACTGAAGCTTTCTTT
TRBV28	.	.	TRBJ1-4	CASSHMLGRTNEKLFF	TGTGCCAGCAGCCACATGTTGGGGAGGACTAATGAAAAACTGTTTTTT
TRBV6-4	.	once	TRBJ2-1	CASSDSAGSYNEQFF	TGTGCCAGCAGTGACTCGGCGGGAAGCTACAATGAGCAGTTCTTC
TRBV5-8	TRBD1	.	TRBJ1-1	CASSLYTGGNTEAFF	TGTGCCAGCAGCTTGTATACAGGGGGAAACACTGAAGCTTTCTTT
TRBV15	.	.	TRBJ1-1	CATSRDPRPTGYTEAFF	TGTGCCACCAGCAGAGATCCCAGACCAACAGGTTACACTGAAGCTTTCTTT
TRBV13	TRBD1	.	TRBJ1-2	CASSLEARGNDGYTF	TGTGCCAGCAGCTTAGAGGCCAGGGGGAACGATGGCTACACCTTC
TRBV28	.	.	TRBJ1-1	CASSPQGRENTEAFF	TGTGCCAGCAGTCCGCAGGGCAGGGAGAACACTGAAGCTTTCTTT
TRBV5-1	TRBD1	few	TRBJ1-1	CASSSRQGAGAFF	TGCGCCAGCAGCTCCCGACAGGGGGCAGGAGCTTTCTTT
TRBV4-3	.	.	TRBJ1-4	CASSPEAHRGEKLFF	TGCGCCAGCAGCCCCGAGGCACACCGGGGTGAAAAACTGTTTTTT
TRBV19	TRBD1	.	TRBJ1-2	CASSRDRDGYTF	TGTGCCAGTAGTCGGGACAGGGATGGCTACACCTTC
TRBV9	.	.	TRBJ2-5	CASSATGFQETQYF	TGTGCCAGCAGCGCGACTGGATTCCAAGAGACCCAGTACTTC
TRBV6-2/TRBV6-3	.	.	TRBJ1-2	CASSTTRQPRDGYTF	TGTGCCAGCAGTACCACTCGACAGCCCAGGGATGGCTACACCTTC
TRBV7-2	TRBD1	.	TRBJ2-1	CASSLAGTGGRSNEQFF	TGTGCCAGCAGCTTAGCAGGGACAGGGGGCAGAAGCAATGAGCAGTTCTTC
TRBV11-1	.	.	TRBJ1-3	CASSRQNGNTIYF	TGTGCCAGCAGCCGACAGAACGGAAACACCATATATTTT
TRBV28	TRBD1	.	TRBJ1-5	CASTGTDSGGQPQHF	TGTGCCAGCACAGGGACAGACTCCGGGGGCCAGCCCCAGCATTTT
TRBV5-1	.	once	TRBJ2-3	CASSEGLYSSTDTQYF	TGCGCCAGCAGCGAAGGACTGTACTCTAGCACAGATACGCAGTATTTT
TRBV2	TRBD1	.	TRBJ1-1	CASIGQGLMNTEAFF	TGTGCCAGCATCGGACAGGGCCTGATGAACACTGAAGCTTTCTTT
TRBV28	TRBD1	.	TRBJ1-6	CASRPEGTGVLRSPLHF	TGTGCCAGCAGACCCGAAGGGACAGGGGTTTTACGTTCACCCCTCCACTTT
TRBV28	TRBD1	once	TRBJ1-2	CASSFDATGGNYGYTF	TGTGCCAGCAGTTTTGATGCGACAGGGGGAAACTATGGCTACACCTTC
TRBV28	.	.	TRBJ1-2	CASSSFTFYSQGNGYTF	TGTGCCAGCAGCTCCTTCACCTTTTATTCGCAGGGCAATGGCTACACCTTC
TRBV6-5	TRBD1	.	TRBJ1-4	CASRGTGSEKLFF	TGTGCCAGCAGGGGGACAGGGTCGGAAAAACTGTTTTTT
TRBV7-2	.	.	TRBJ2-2	CASSSSVETGELFF	TGTGCCAGCAGCTCCTCTGTGGAGACCGGGGAGCTGTTTTTT
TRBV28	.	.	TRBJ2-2	CASSSSFTGELFF	TGTGCCAGCAGTTCTTCTTTTACCGGGGAGCTGTTTTTT
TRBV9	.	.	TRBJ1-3	CASNPGGVSGNTIYF	TGTGCCAGCAACCCGGGGGGGGTCTCTGGAAACACCATATATTTT
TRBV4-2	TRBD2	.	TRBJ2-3	CASSLGTSGNFYTDTQYF	TGTGCCAGCAGCCTCGGGACTAGCGGGAACTTTTACACAGATACGCAGTATTTT
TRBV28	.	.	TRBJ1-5	CASSGRDNQPQHF	TGTGCCAGCAGTGGGCGGGACAATCAGCCCCAGCATTTT
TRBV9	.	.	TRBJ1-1	CASSSVSNTEAFF	TGTGCCAGCAGCTCGGTTTCGAACACTGAAGCTTTCTTT
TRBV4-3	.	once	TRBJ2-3	CASSQDRGPLGTDTQYF	TGCGCCAGCAGCCAAGACCGAGGGCCTCTAGGCACAGATACGCAGTATTTT
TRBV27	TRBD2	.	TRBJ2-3	CASSPSGGGSTDTQYF	TGTGCCAGCAGTCCATCGGGCGGGGGAAGCACAGATACGCAGTATTTT
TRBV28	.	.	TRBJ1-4	CASSLAGTGEKLFF	TGTGCCAGCAGTTTAGCGGGAACGGGTGAAAAACTGTTTTTT
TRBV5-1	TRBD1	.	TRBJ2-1	CASSLEQGSDEQFF	TGCGCCAGCAGCTTGGAACAGGGGTCAGATGAGCAGTTCTTC
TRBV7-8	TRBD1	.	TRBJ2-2	CASSSRDRVLTGELFF	TGTGCCAGCAGCTCCCGGGACAGGGTGTTGACCGGGGAGCTGTTTTTT
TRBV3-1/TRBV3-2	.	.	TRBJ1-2	CASSQEVQAYGYTF	TGTGCCAGCAGCCAAGAAGTTCAGGCCTATGGCTACACCTTC
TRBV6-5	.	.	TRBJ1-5	CASSYRGGNNQPQHF	TGTGCCAGCAGTTACCGCGGGGGTAACAATCAGCCCCAGCATTTT
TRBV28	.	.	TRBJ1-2	CASSFYGEGGYTF	TGTGCCAGCAGTTTCTACGGGGAGGGGGGCTACACCTTC
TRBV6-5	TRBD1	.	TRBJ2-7	CASRVSTGFRTEQYF	TGTGCCAGCAGAGTCTCGACAGGGTTTCGTACCGAGCAGTACTTC
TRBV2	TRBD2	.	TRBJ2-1	CASQLGGNNEQFF	TGTGCCAGCCAATTGGGGGGGAACAATGAGCAGTTCTTC
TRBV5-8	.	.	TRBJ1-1	CASSNRERNTEAFF	TGTGCCAGCAGCAACAGGGAGCGGAACACTGAAGCTTTCTTT
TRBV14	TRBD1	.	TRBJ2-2	CASSALRGRKENTGELFF	TGTGCCAGCAGCGCACTCAGGGGGCGCAAGGAGAACACCGGGGAGCTGTTTTTT
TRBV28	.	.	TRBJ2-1	CATHKGITNEQFF	TGTGCCACCCATAAGGGGATTACGAATGAGCAGTTCTTC
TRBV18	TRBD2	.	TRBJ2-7	CASSPLAGGEQYF	TGTGCCAGCTCACCTCTAGCGGGTGGCGAGCAGTACTTC
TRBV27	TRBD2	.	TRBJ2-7	CASSPITNAGVYEQYF	TGTGCCAGCAGTCCGATTACTAATGCGGGGGTTTACGAGCAGTACTTC
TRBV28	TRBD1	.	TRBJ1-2	CASSLAGTGGDYGYTF	TGTGCCAGCAGTTTAGCCGGGACAGGGGGCGACTATGGCTACACCTTC
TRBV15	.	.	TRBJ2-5	CATSRGSDPPWETQYF	TGTGCCACCAGCAGAGGTAGCGACCCCCCATGGGAGACCCAGTACTTC
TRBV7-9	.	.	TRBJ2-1	CASSLHGRRESSYNEQFF	TGTGCCAGCAGCTTACACGGTCGCCGCGAAAGCTCCTACAATGAGCAGTTCTTC